These 26 T cell receptor beta chains share one sample of origin, sequenced in a study of blood T cell repertoires in COVID-19. TCRdb's copy holds only in-frame clones and misses some; the assay was immunoSEQ multiplex PCR. Of about 210,000 clones detected, roughly four fifths appear once; the ten largest clones hold nearly 9.5%. The sequencing input was PBMCs or T cells enriched from blood (not recorded which). These receptors were taken from a middle-aged man who had recovered from COVID-19.

This chain links TRBV19 with TRBJ2-6, with unresolved D. Trimming stripped 6 bases from V and 1 base from J, with 13 bases between. CDR1 and CDR2 (germline): LNHDA, SQIVND (reference sequence). The CDR3 extends over 16 amino acids. The CDR3 DNA sequence: TGTGCCAGTAGCCCGACAATGAGATCTGGGGCCAACGTCCTGACTTTC. Amino acids: CASSPTMRSGANVLTF.

The V and J genes are TRBV19 and TRBJ2-5, with 7 bases that match TRBD1. CDR1 and CDR2 (germline): LNHDA, SQIVND (reference sequence). The CDR3 is made up of 15 amino acids. Trimming at V came to 5 bases and at J to 5 bases, leaving 11 bases not matched to a gene. The CDR3 coding sequence is TGTGCCAGTAGTGGCCCCAGGACAGGTTGGGAGACCCAGTACTTC. As protein: CASSGPRTGWETQYF. The whole variable domain, filled in from reference TRBV19 and TRBJ2-5, reads DGGITQSPKYLFRKEGQNVTLSCEQNLNHDAMYWYRQDPGQGLRLIYYSQIVNDFQKGDIAEGYSVSREKKESFPLTVTSAQKNPTAFYLCASSGPRTGWETQYFGPGTRLLVL.

This clone was seen a handful of times. The chain combines TRBV11-2 with TRBJ2-7; TRBD2 matches at 14 bases. Germline CDR1 SGHAT, CDR2 FQNNGV. With V trimmed by 5 bases and J by 6 bases, 15 bases remained unmatched. There are 18 residues in the CDR3. The CDR3 nucleotides read TGTGCCAGCAGCCTAGGGACTAGCGGGAGATCTTTAGCCAGCGAGCAGTACTTC. Residues: CASSLGTSGRSLASEQYF.

This chain uses TRBV27 with TRBJ2-2; D might be TRBD1 (5 bases). Trimming cost V 6 bases and J 1 base, with 9 bases left between them. This CDR3 has 14 residues. CDR1 is MNHEY, CDR2 SMNVEV, per germline (reference sequence). In DNA form, the CDR3 reads TGTGCCAGCAGGAGTCAGGGGAACACCGGGGAGCTGTTTTTT. It codes for CASRSQGNTGELFF.

The chain links TRBV6-2 or TRBV6-3 to TRBJ2-7, with 8 bases lining up with TRBD2. This CDR3 is 15 amino acids long. V lost 2 bases to trimming and J lost 3 bases; unmatched junction nucleotides: 6. CDR1 is MNHEY, CDR2 SVGEGT, per germline. The CDR3, as DNA: TGTGCCAGCAGTTACCAGCGGGGGATAAACTACGAGCAGTACTTC. It is translated as CASSYQRGINYEQYF.

CDR3 nucleotide sequence: TGTGCCAGCAGCCCCCACGGACTAGCGGGAGTAAATGAGCAGTTCTTC. It translates to CASSPHGLAGVNEQFF. This sequence joins TRBV4-2 and TRBJ2-1, with 13 bases fitting TRBD2. Trimming cost V 4 bases and J 7 bases; bases outside gene matches: 7. This CDR3 spans 16 amino acids. From germline, CDR1 is LGHNA and CDR2 YNFKEQ.

The chain carries TRBV5-6 and TRBJ2-7, with a weak D call TRBD2 (5 bases). CDR3 length equals 13 residues. Germline V gene data show CDR1 as SGHDT and CDR2 as YYEEEE. V was trimmed by 2 bases and J by 2 bases, leaving 8 bases between them. The CDR3 protein is CASSLAAPYEQYF. The CDR3 bases are TGTGCCAGCAGCTTAGCGGCCCCCTACGAGCAGTACTTC.

The chain uses TRBV11-2 and TRBJ1-4; D uncertain. This CDR3 has 14 residues. With 5 bases removed from V and 5 bases from J, the gap between germline ends came to 12 bases. CDR1 is SGHAT, CDR2 FQNNGV, per germline. The CDR3 DNA is TGTGCCAGCAGCCGAGCCGACGGGAATGAAAAACTGTTTTTT. Protein: CASSRADGNEKLFF.

The sample holds one count of this clone. The gene calls are TRBV15 and TRBJ2-1; 10 bases map to TRBD1. Trimming cost V 1 base and J 4 bases; bases outside gene matches: 4. The length of the CDR3 is 16 residues. Per germline, CDR1 LNHNV and CDR2 YYDKDF (reference sequence). The CDR3 coding sequence is TGTGCCACCAGCAGAGCCGACAGGGGGCTTTACAATGAGCAGTTCTTC. Its protein is CATSRADRGLYNEQFF.

This clone was seen a single time. The gene calls are TRBV9 and TRBJ2-3; D possibly corresponds to TRBD2 (5 bases). The length of the CDR3 is 14 residues. Trimming shortened V by 0 bases and J by 4 bases, and 9 bases separated the two germline ends. Germline CDR1 and CDR2: SGDLS and YYNGEE. For the CDR3, the DNA is TGTGCCAGCAGCGTAGAGACCGGGGCAGATACGCAGTATTTT. The encoded protein is CASSVETGADTQYF.

Note on this clone: Sequence at one end of the junction differs from germline and may be a read error. V usage is TRBV9 and J usage is TRBJ1-2; D possibly corresponds to TRBD1 (5 bases). This CDR3 is built from 13 residues. Germline assignment: CDR1 SGDLS and CDR2 YYNGEE. CDR3: CASSVDREGAVIF. The DNA of the CDR3 is TGTGCCAGCAGCGTAGATAGGGAAGGGGCCGTCATCTTC.

The rearrangement joins TRBV28 to TRBJ2-1; the match to TRBD1 covers 7 bases. The J segment lost 4 bases and the V segment lost 4 bases, leaving 7 bases of the junction unmatched. CDR3 size: 15 residues. Germline CDR1 and CDR2: MDHEN and SYDVKM. The CDR3 spells CASSSGDRAYNEQFF. The DNA for the CDR3 is TGTGCCAGCAGTTCAGGGGACAGAGCGTACAATGAGCAGTTCTTC.

There are many counts of this clone. The chain links TRBV4-1 to TRBJ2-7; D uncertain. Trimming took off 4 bases at V and 6 bases at J, with 19 bases between the two ends. Looked up from germline, CDR1 is MGHRA and CDR2 is YSYEKL. The CDR3 contains 15 residues. CDR3 DNA: TGCGCCAGCAGCCCCCCCCATCTGAGGTTAGGCGAGCAGTACTTC. It is translated as CASSPPHLRLGEQYF.

V and J are TRBV7-2 and TRBJ2-1; D is possibly TRBD2 (6 bases). This CDR3 spans 15 amino acids. The ends were cut back, 7 bases at V and 3 bases at J, with 16 bases in the middle. Germline CDR1 SGHTA, CDR2 FQGNSA. The CDR3 bases are TGTGCCAGCACCCTGGGACTCACTTACTACAATGAGCAGTTCTTC. Translation gives CASTLGLTYYNEQFF.

The chain links TRBV18 to TRBJ1-1; TRBD1 matches at 7 bases. Germline trimming cut 6 bases from V and 8 bases from J; bases unmatched to any gene: 9. Germline V CDR1 and CDR2: KGHSH, LQKENI. The CDR3 runs to 13 residues. This CDR3 reads CASSPKQGQEAFF. CDR3 nucleotide sequence: TGTGCCAGCTCTCCCAAACAGGGGCAGGAAGCTTTCTTT.

This sequence joins TRBV18 and TRBJ2-7; the D gene is possibly TRBD1 (6 bases). This CDR3 is 14 amino acids long. Trimming took 0 bases from V and 6 from J, leaving 12 bases between them. Per germline, CDR1 KGHSH and CDR2 LQKENI. The CDR3 region is CASSPPLGASEQYF. The CDR3 bases are TGTGCCAGCTCACCACCCCTGGGGGCGAGCGAGCAGTACTTC. Complete variable domain (other parts from reference TRBV18 and TRBJ2-7): NAGVMQNPRHLVRRRGQEARLRCSPMKGHSHVYWYRQLPEEGLKFMVYLQKENIIDESGMPKERFSAEFPKEGPSILRIQQVVRGDSAAYFCASSPPLGASEQYFGPGTRLTVT.

This chain uses TRBV2 with TRBJ2-3; a possible D gene is TRBD1 (6 bases). Germline-derived CDR1 and CDR2 are SNHLY and FYNNEI. V lost 3 bases and J 2 bases, leaving 12 bases between the germline ends. The CDR3 is 15 amino acids. The chain's CDR3 is CASSENRADTDTQYF. The CDR3, as DNA: TGTGCCAGCAGTGAGAACAGGGCCGACACAGATACGCAGTATTTT.

V and J are TRBV5-6 and TRBJ1-1; D not resolved. This CDR3 has 13 amino acids. Germline V CDR1 and CDR2: SGHDT, YYEEEE. The germline V and J ends were trimmed by 9 bases and 2 bases, with 14 bases remaining between them. CDR3 DNA sequence: TGTGCCACAAAACAGAGTTTAAACACTGAAGCTTTCTTT. Translation gives CATKQSLNTEAFF.

V gene TRBV7-3 combines with J gene TRBJ2-1; 10 nucleotides agree with TRBD2. The CDR3 totals 14 residues. Germline V lookup: CDR1 SGHTA, CDR2 FQGTGA. The ends lost 5 bases at V and 8 bases at J; junction bases unmatched: 6. CDR3 nucleotide sequence: TGTGCCAGCAGCCCGAGCAGCGGGGGGGATGAGCAGTTCTTC. Protein: CASSPSSGGDEQFF.

The gene calls are TRBV5-1 and TRBJ2-7, with TRBD2 matching 11 bases. Germline-derived CDR1 and CDR2 are SGHRS and YFSETQ. The CDR3 is 16 amino acids. Trimming cost V 2 bases and J 7 bases; bases outside gene matches: 11. The CDR3 sequence: CASSLIRTSGSEEQYF. CDR3 in DNA: TGCGCCAGCAGCTTAATACGCACTAGCGGGAGCGAAGAGCAGTACTTC.

This chain connects TRBV19 to TRBJ1-6; D may be TRBD1 (6 bases). CDR1 is LNHDA and CDR2 is SQIVND in the germline V gene (reference sequence). Trimming cost V 5 bases and J 5 bases, with 10 bases left between them. The CDR3 spans 14 residues. As DNA, the CDR3 is TGTGCCAGTAGTCGGACAGACAATAATTCACCCCTCCACTTT. The encoded protein is CASSRTDNNSPLHF.

This clone appeared a few times. The V gene is TRBV30, the J gene TRBJ1-3; 8 nucleotides line up with TRBD1. The CDR3 has 13 amino acids. In germline, CDR1 is GTSNPN, CDR2 SVGIG (reference sequence). V lost 7 bases to trimming and J lost 7 bases; unmatched junction nucleotides: 9. Written as DNA, the CDR3 is TGTGCCTCCTCAGGGGGCGCAGGGAACACCATATATTTT. Translation gives CASSGGAGNTIYF. Full variable domain (missing parts from reference TRBV30 and TRBJ1-3): SQTIHQWPATLVQPVGSPLSLECTVEGTSNPNLYWYRQAAGRGLQLLFYSVGIGQISSEVPQNLSASRPQDRQFILSSKKLLLSDSGFYLCASSGGAGNTIYFGEGSWLTVV.

The chain joins TRBV29-1 to TRBJ1-1; no definite D call. V gave up 7 bases and J gave up 2 bases, with 11 bases separating them. The CDR3 is 12 residues long. Germline V gives CDR1 SQVTM, CDR2 ANQGSEA. The CDR3 loop is CSADGSNTEAFF. The CDR3 nucleotides read TGCAGCGCCGACGGGTCTAACACTGAAGCTTTCTTT. The complete variable domain, with remaining parts taken from reference TRBV29-1 and TRBJ1-1, reads SAVISQKPSRDICQRGTSLTIQCQVDSQVTMMFWYRQQPGQSLTLIATANQGSEATYESGFVIDKFPISRPNLTFSTLTVSNMSPEDSSIYLCSADGSNTEAFFGQGTRLTVV.

This clone was seen more than once but under ten times. The chain recombines TRBV27 with TRBJ1-1; D is uncertain. Trimming took 2 bases from V and 0 from J, leaving 10 bases between them. CDR3 length equals 15 residues. Germline V lookup: CDR1 MNHEY, CDR2 SMNVEV (reference sequence). This CDR3 is CASSLGQHLNTEAFF. CDR3 DNA: TGTGCCAGCAGTTTAGGGCAGCACTTGAACACTGAAGCTTTCTTT.

This clone was seen a single time. The chain recombines TRBV7-8 with TRBJ1-6; tentative D call: TRBD1 (6 bases). Germline V lookup: CDR1 SGHVS, CDR2 FQNEAQ. The CDR3 length is 16 residues. With 0 bases removed from V and 7 bases from J, the gap between germline ends came to 13 bases. CDR3 DNA: TGTGCCAGCAGCTTAGCGTTCCTAAGGGGGAATTCACCCCTCCACTTT. It is translated as CASSLAFLRGNSPLHF.

The chain links TRBV18 to TRBJ1-2, with D perhaps matching TRBD1 (5 bases). Germline values: CDR1 KGHSH, CDR2 LQKENI. V was cut by 4 bases and J by 8 bases, with 8 bases left in between. The CDR3 runs 11 residues. The CDR3 DNA sequence: TGTGCCAGCTCACAGGGGCAAGGCTACACCTTC. As protein: CASSQGQGYTF.